This T cell receptor (beta chain) appears in the sequencing data of a study of blood T cell repertoires in COVID-19. Only in-frame clones appear in the TCRdb table, and some are missing; sequencing was by immunoSEQ multiplex PCR. The profile shows 490,000 or so clones, approximately 87% of them singletons. The V segment lost 6 bases and the J segment 3 bases; nucleotides outside the gene matches: 6. Germline-derived CDR1 and CDR2 are SGHNT and YENEEA. CDR3 size: 15 residues. Cohort allocation depended upon clinical history that participants reported. Worth noting for this clone: Other DNA sequences in the sample encode the same CDR3.

The chain recombines TRBV11-3 with TRBJ2-3, with TRBD1 matching 10 bases. This TCR derives from a woman between 35 and 50 years old who had recovered from COVID-19. The sample taken for sequencing was PBMCs or T cells enriched from blood (not recorded which). This CDR3 reads CASSPRDRGTDTQYF. The CDR3 nucleotides read TGTGCCAGCAGTCCCCGGGACAGGGGTACAGATACGCAGTATTTT.